A selection of T cell receptor beta chains follows, all from one sample in a study of blood T cell repertoires in COVID-19. TCRdb's table, derived via immunoSEQ multiplex PCR, lists solely in-frame clones and lacks some. This sample has about 140,000 clones, with roughly 80% found just once. The sequencing sample was made of peripheral blood. All receptors come from a man aged 50 to 60 with acute or convalescent COVID-19. The CDR3 runs from the conserved cysteine through the conserved F or W. D genes are given only for firm matches. Only part of the rows carry a size: once, few, many, or a class if the clone is expanded.

j_call: TRBJ1-1; d_call: -; v_call: TRBV6-4; clone_size: few; cdr3_nt: TGTGCCAGCAGTGCGGACAGATACACTGAAGCTTTCTTT; cdr3_aa: CASSADRYTEAFF
j_call: TRBJ2-1; d_call: TRBD2; v_call: TRBV6-1; clone_size: -; cdr3_nt: TGTGCCAGCAGTGAAGAGGAGGGCGGGACTAGCGGGGGGAATGAGCAGTTCTTC; cdr3_aa: CASSEEEGGTSGGNEQFF
j_call: TRBJ2-5; d_call: TRBD2; v_call: TRBV4-1; clone_size: -; cdr3_nt: TGCGCCAGCAGCCAAGCCGCGGGAGGAGAGACCCAGTACTTC; cdr3_aa: CASSQAAGGETQYF
j_call: TRBJ1-1; d_call: TRBD1; v_call: TRBV6-5; clone_size: few; cdr3_nt: TGTGCCAGCAGGACGACAGGGTTGAACACTGAAGCTTTCTTT; cdr3_aa: CASRTTGLNTEAFF
j_call: TRBJ1-1; d_call: TRBD1; v_call: TRBV12-3/TRBV12-4; clone_size: -; cdr3_nt: TGTGCCAGCAGTTTGGACAGGGCGTGGGCTTTCTTT; cdr3_aa: CASSLDRAWAFF
j_call: TRBJ1-2; d_call: TRBD1; v_call: TRBV27; clone_size: -; cdr3_nt: TGTGCCAGCACCCTTGGACAGGGCTTTGGCTACACCTTC; cdr3_aa: CASTLGQGFGYTF
j_call: TRBJ1-6; d_call: -; v_call: TRBV9; clone_size: -; cdr3_nt: TGTGCCAGCAGCTACGGGGGGTATAATTCACCCCTCCACTTT; cdr3_aa: CASSYGGYNSPLHF
j_call: TRBJ2-1; d_call: -; v_call: TRBV9; clone_size: -; cdr3_nt: TGTGCCAGCAGCGGCGGGGTGCACAATGAGCAGTTCTTC; cdr3_aa: CASSGGVHNEQFF
j_call: TRBJ1-3; d_call: -; v_call: TRBV11-2; clone_size: -; cdr3_nt: TGTGCCAGCAGCTTAGTCCAGGGCTCCGGAAACACCATATATTTT; cdr3_aa: CASSLVQGSGNTIYF
j_call: TRBJ2-2; d_call: TRBD2; v_call: TRBV6-1; clone_size: few; cdr3_nt: TGTGCCAGCAGTGTACGACTAGCGGGGATCACCGGGGAGCTGTTTTTT; cdr3_aa: CASSVRLAGITGELFF
j_call: TRBJ1-6; d_call: TRBD1; v_call: TRBV27; clone_size: -; cdr3_nt: TGTGCCAGCAGTTTTCAGGGGGATAATTCACCCCTCCACTTT; cdr3_aa: CASSFQGDNSPLHF
j_call: TRBJ1-2; d_call: TRBD1; v_call: TRBV18; clone_size: few; cdr3_nt: TGTGCCAGCTCACCGCAACCGGGACAGTCCCCCCGGGATGGCTACACCTTC; cdr3_aa: CASSPQPGQSPRDGYTF
j_call: TRBJ1-6; d_call: -; v_call: TRBV2; clone_size: -; cdr3_nt: TGTGCCAGCAGTCAGGGACTGGGGAATTCACCCCTCCACTTT; cdr3_aa: CASSQGLGNSPLHF
j_call: TRBJ1-6; d_call: TRBD1; v_call: TRBV28; clone_size: -; cdr3_nt: TGTGCCAGCAGTTTATTGACAGGGTGGTCACCCCTCCACTTT; cdr3_aa: CASSLLTGWSPLHF
j_call: TRBJ1-3; d_call: -; v_call: TRBV2; clone_size: -; cdr3_nt: TGTGCCAGACAGAGCAACTCTGGAAACACCATATATTTT; cdr3_aa: CARQSNSGNTIYF
j_call: TRBJ2-1; d_call: TRBD1; v_call: TRBV6-5; clone_size: -; cdr3_nt: TGTGCCAGCAGGGGGACAGGGGGCTACAATGAGCAGTTCTTC; cdr3_aa: CASRGTGGYNEQFF
j_call: TRBJ1-6; d_call: TRBD1; v_call: TRBV11-2; clone_size: -; cdr3_nt: TGTGCCAGCAGCTTAGGGCCTGGGGCAGGGGGTCTTGATTCACCCCTCCACTTT; cdr3_aa: CASSLGPGAGGLDSPLHF
j_call: TRBJ1-6; d_call: -; v_call: TRBV5-5; clone_size: -; cdr3_nt: TGTGCCAGCAGCTACGGGAACCCTCCTAATTCACCCCTCCACTTT; cdr3_aa: CASSYGNPPNSPLHF
j_call: TRBJ1-5; d_call: -; v_call: TRBV11-2; clone_size: -; cdr3_nt: TGTGCCAGCAGCTTAGTGAGCCAGGGTAGTCAGCCCCAGCATTTT; cdr3_aa: CASSLVSQGSQPQHF